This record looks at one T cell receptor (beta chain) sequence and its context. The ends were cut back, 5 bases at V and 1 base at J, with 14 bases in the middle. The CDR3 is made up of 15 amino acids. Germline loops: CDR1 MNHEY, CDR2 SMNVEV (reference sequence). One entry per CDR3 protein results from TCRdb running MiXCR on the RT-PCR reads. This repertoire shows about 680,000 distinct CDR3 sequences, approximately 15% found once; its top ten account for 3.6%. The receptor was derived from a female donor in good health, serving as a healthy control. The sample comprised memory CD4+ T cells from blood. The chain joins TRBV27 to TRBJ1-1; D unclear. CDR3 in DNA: TGTGCCAGCAGTGGCTTCGGACCACAGAACACTGAAGCTTTCTTT. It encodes CASSGFGPQNTEAFF.